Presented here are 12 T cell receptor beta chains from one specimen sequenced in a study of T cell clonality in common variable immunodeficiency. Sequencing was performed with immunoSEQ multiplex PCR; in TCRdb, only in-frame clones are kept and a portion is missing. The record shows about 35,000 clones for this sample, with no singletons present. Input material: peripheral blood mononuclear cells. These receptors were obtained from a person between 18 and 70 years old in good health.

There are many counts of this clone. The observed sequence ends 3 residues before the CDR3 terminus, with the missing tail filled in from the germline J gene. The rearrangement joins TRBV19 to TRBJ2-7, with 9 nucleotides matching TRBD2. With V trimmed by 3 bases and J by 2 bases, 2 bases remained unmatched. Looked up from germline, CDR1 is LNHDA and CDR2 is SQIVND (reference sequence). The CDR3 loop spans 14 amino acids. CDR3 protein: CASSIAGGPYEQYF. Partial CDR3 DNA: TGTGCCAGTAGTATCGCGGGAGGGCCCTACGAG.

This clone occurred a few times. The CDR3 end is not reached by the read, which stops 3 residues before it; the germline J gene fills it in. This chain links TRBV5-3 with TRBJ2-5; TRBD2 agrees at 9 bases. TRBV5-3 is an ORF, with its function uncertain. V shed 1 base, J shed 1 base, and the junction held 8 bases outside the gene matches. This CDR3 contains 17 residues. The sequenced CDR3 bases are TGTGCCAGAAGCTTGATCTGGGCTAGCGGGATCCAAGAGACC. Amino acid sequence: CARSLIWASGIQET. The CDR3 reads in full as CARSLIWASGIQETQYF.

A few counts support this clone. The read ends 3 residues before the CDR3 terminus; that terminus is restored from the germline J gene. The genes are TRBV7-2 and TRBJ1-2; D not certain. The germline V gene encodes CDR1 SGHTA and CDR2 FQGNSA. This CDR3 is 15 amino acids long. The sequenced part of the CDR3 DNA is TGTGCCAGCAGCTTACTGGCGGGAGGGCCTGGGGAC. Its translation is CASSLLAGGPGD. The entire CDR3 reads CASSLLAGGPGDYTF. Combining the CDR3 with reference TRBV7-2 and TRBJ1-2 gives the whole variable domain GAGVSQSPSNKVTEKGKDVELRCDPISGHTALYWYRQSLGQGLEFLIYFQGNSAPDKSGLPSDRFSAERTGGSVSTLTIQRTQQEDSAVYLCASSLLAGGPGDYTFGSGTRLTVV.

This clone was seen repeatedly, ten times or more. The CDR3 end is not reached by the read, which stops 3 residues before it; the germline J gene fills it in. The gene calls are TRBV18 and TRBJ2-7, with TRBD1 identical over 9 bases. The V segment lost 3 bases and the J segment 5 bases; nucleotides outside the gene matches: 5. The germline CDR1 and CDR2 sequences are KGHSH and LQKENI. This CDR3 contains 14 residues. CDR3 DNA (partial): TGTGCCAGCTCACCGGGACAGGGCAACAACGAG. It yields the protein CASSPGQGNNE. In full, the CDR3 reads CASSPGQGNNEQYF.

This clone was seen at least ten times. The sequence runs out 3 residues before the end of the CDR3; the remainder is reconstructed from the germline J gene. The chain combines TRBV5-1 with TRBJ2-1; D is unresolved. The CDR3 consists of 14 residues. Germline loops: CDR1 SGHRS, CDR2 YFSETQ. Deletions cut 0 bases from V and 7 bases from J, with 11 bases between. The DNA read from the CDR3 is TGCGCCAGCAGCTTGGATGCCGCGGAGAATGAG. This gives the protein CASSLDAAENE. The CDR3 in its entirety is CASSLDAAENEQFF.

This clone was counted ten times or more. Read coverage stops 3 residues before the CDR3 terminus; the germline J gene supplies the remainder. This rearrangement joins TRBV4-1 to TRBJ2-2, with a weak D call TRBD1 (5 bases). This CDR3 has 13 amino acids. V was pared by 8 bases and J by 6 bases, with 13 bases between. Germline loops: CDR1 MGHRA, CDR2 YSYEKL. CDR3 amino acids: CASAGLGAGELFF. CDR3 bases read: TGCGCCAGCGCAGGGTTGGGCGCCGGGGAG.

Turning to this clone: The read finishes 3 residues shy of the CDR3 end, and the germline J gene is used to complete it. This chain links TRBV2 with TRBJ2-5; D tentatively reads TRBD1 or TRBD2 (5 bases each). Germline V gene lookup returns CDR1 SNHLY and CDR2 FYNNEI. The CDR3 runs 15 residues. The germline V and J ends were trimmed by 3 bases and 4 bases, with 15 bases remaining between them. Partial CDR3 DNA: TGTGCCAGCAGTGAGGTACGAGGGGTCGGAGAGACC. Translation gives CASSEVRGVGET. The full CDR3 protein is CASSEVRGVGETQYF. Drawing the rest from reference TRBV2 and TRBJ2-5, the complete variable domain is EPEVTQTPSHQVTQMGQEVILRCVPISNHLYFYWYRQILGQKVEFLVSFYNNEISEKSEIFDDQFSVERPDGSNFTLKIRSTKLEDSAMYFCASSEVRGVGETQYFGPGTRLLVL.

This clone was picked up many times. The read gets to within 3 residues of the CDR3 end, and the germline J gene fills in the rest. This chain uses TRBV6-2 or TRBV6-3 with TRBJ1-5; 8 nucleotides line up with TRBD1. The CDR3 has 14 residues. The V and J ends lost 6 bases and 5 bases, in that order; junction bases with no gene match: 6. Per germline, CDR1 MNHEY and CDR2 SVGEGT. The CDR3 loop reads CASRDGQGDQPQHF. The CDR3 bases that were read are TGTGCCAGCAGGGACGGACAGGGAGATCAGCCC.

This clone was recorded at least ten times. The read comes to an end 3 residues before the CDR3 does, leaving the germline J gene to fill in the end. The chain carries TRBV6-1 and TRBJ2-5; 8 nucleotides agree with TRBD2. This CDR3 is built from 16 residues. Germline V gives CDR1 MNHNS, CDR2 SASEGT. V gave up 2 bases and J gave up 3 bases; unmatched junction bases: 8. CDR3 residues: CASSETAGGAKETQYF. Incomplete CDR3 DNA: TGTGCCAGCAGTGAAACTGCGGGAGGCGCCAAAGAGACC.

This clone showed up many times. The sequenced part of the CDR3 DNA is TGTGCCAGTAGTCGACAGGGGGGCCAGCCC. Translating it yields CASSRQGGQP. The full-length CDR3 reads as CASSRQGGQPQHF. The chain combines TRBV19 with TRBJ1-5; 9 bases line up with TRBD1. The CDR3 end lies 3 residues beyond the end of the read and is filled in from the germline J gene. The germline V gene encodes CDR1 LNHDA and CDR2 SQIVND (reference sequence). Trimming took 5 bases from V and 7 from J; bases not matched to a gene: 3. The CDR3 loop spans 13 amino acids.

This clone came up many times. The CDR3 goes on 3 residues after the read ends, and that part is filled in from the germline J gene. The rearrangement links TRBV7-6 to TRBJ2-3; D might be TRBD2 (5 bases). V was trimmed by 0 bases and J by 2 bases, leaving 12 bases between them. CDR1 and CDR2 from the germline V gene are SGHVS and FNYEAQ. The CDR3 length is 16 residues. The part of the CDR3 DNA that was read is TGTGCCAGCAGCTTAGCCCAGCGGTTGAACACAGATACG. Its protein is CASSLAQRLNTDT. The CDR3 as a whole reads CASSLAQRLNTDTQYF. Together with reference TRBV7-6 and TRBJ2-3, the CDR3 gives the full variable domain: GAGVSQSPRYKVTKRGQDVALRCDPISGHVSLYWYRQALGQGPEFLTYFNYEAQQDKSGLPNDRFSAERPEGSISTLTIQRTEQRDSAMYRCASSLAQRLNTDTQYFGPGTRLTVL.

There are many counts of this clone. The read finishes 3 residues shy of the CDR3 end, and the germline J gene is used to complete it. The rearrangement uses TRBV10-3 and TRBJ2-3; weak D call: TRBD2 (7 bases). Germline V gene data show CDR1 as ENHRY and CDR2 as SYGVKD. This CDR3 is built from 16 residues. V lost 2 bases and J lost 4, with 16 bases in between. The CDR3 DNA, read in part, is TGTGCCATCAGTGAGGTTGGGGGGGCTTCTTCAGATACG. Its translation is CAISEVGGASSDT. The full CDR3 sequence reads CAISEVGGASSDTQYF.